This TCR beta chain emerged from a study of control samples from healthy donors and cancer patients. This CDR3 spans 13 amino acids. With 4 bases removed from V and 2 bases from J, the gap between germline ends came to 8 bases. From germline, CDR1 is WNHNN and CDR2 SYGVQD (reference sequence). Generated by immunoSEQ multiplex PCR, the TCRdb table keeps only in-frame clones and is missing some. This sample carries around 85,000 clones, 90% to 95% of them seen once, and the ten largest clones take less than 6%. This chain connects TRBV10-1 to TRBJ1-1; D possibly corresponds to TRBD1 (6 bases). The sequencing sample was made of blood. The TCR was taken from a woman in her late teens or twenties in good health. The CDR3 DNA reads TGCGCCAGCAGTGGACAGGCTAACACTGAAGCTTTCTTT. This encodes CASSGQANTEAFF.